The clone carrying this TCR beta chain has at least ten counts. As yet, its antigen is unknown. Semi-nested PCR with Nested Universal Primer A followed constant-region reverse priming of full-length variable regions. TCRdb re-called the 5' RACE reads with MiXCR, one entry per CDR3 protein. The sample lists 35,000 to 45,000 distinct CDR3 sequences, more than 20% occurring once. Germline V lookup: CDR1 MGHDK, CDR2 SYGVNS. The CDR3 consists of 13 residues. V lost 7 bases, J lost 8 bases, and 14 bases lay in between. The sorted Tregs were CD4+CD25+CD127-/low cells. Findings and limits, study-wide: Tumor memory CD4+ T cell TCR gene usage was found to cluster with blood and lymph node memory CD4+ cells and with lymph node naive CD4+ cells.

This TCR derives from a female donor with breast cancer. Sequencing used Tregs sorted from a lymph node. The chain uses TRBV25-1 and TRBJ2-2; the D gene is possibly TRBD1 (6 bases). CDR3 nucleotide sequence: TGTGCCAGCAAAGCAGGGGTGGCGGGGGAGCTGTTTTTT. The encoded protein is CASKAGVAGELFF.